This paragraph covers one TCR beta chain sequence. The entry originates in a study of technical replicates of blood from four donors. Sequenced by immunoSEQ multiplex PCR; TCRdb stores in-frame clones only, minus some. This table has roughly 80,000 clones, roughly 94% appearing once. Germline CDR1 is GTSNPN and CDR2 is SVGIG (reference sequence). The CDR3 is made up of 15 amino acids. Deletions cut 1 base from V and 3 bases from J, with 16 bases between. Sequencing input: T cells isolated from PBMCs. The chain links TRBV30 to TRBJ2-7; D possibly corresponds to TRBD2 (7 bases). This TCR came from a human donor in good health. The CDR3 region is CAWSEGQGTIYEQYF. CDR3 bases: TGTGCCTGGAGTGAAGGGCAGGGGACTATCTACGAGCAGTACTTC.